Listed here is a single T cell receptor (beta chain). Produced via immunoSEQ multiplex PCR; TCRdb's table is partial and in-frame only. The repertoire has more than 65,000 clones, 84% of them found once; the top ten carry roughly 10%. The data stem from a study of blood T cell repertoires in COVID-19. The ends lost 8 bases at V and 4 bases at J; junction bases unmatched: 10. This CDR3 region has 14 residues. Looked up from germline, CDR1 is MDHEN and CDR2 is SYDVKM. The clonotype originates from a human donor in a cohort sampled during active COVID-19. The chain joins TRBV28 to TRBJ2-5; 7 bases align to TRBD2. The sequenced material came from peripheral blood. This CDR3 reads CASGGGLGPETQYF. The CDR3 nucleotides read TGTGCCAGCGGGGGGGGTCTGGGGCCAGAGACCCAGTACTTC.